A selection of T cell receptor beta chains follows, all from one sample in a study of blood T cell repertoires in COVID-19. Only in-frame clones appear in the TCRdb table, and some are missing; sequencing was by immunoSEQ multiplex PCR. The repertoire holds some 7,900 clones, 84% seen once, with about 17% in the top ten. Sample: peripheral blood. All receptors come from a human donor with active COVID-19. The donor label of this sample is uncertain. Both conserved end residues are part of each CDR3. D genes are given only for firm matches. A clone size is listed for some rows: how often the clone was seen (once, few, many), or a class if it is expanded.

TRBJ2-1,TRBD1,NA,TRBV27,CASSLSTGAYNEQFF,TGTGCCAGCAGTTTATCGACAGGGGCATACAATGAGCAGTTCTTC
TRBJ1-1,NA,once,TRBV6-4,CASSEGRGTEAFF,TGTGCCAGCAGTGAAGGGAGGGGCACTGAAGCTTTCTTT
TRBJ1-1,TRBD1,NA,TRBV10-3,CATRQGNTEAFF,TGTGCCACTAGACAGGGGAACACTGAAGCTTTCTTT
TRBJ1-5,NA,once,TRBV6-1,CASSVFGQPSNQPQHF,TGTGCCAGCAGTGTCTTCGGACAGCCAAGCAATCAGCCCCAGCATTTT
TRBJ2-1,TRBD1,NA,TRBV27,CASSLPGQGAPNNEQFF,TGTGCCAGCAGTTTACCCGGACAGGGGGCTCCGAACAATGAGCAGTTCTTC
TRBJ1-2,NA,NA,TRBV25-1,CASSLGAHGYTF,TGTGCCAGCAGCCTGGGGGCCCATGGCTACACCTTC
TRBJ1-2,TRBD1,NA,TRBV18,CASSPGTGVNYGYTF,TGTGCCAGCTCACCAGGGACAGGAGTTAACTATGGCTACACCTTC
TRBJ1-5,NA,NA,TRBV2,CASRAGPREQPQHF,TGTGCCAGCAGGGCGGGACCGAGGGAGCAGCCCCAGCATTTT
TRBJ2-2,TRBD1,few,TRBV25-1,CASSVGTGGAEELFF,TGTGCCAGCAGTGTTGGGACAGGGGGCGCTGAGGAGCTGTTTTTT
TRBJ2-1,TRBD2,few,TRBV7-9,CASSRSGGYNEQFF,TGTGCCAGCAGCCGAAGCGGGGGTTACAATGAGCAGTTCTTC
TRBJ2-7,NA,NA,TRBV7-9,CASSLRQDEQYF,TGTGCCAGCAGCTTAAGACAGGACGAGCAGTACTTC
TRBJ2-1,NA,NA,TRBV2,CASSLRTIYNEQFF,TGTGCCAGCAGTCTTCGGACTATTTACAATGAGCAGTTCTTC
TRBJ2-1,NA,once,TRBV12-3/TRBV12-4,CASSADRFDEQFF,TGTGCCAGCAGTGCAGACAGGTTTGATGAGCAGTTCTTC
TRBJ1-5,NA,NA,TRBV3-1/TRBV3-2,CASSPTGSNQPQHF,TGTGCCAGCAGCCCCACCGGTTCCAATCAGCCCCAGCATTTT
TRBJ1-5,NA,NA,TRBV7-9,CASSLDTQPQHF,TGTGCCAGCAGCTTGGACACGCAGCCCCAGCATTTT
TRBJ2-7,NA,NA,TRBV11-3,CASSAGYEQYF,TGTGCCAGCAGCGCAGGCTACGAGCAGTACTTC
TRBJ2-3,NA,NA,TRBV5-4,CASSQEPGATDTQYF,TGTGCCAGCAGTCAAGAACCTGGGGCAACAGATACGCAGTATTTT
TRBJ2-1,TRBD2,NA,TRBV11-2,CASSLTHSGIGDEQFF,TGTGCCAGCAGCTTGACCCATAGCGGGATTGGCGATGAGCAGTTCTTC
TRBJ2-1,NA,NA,TRBV19,CASSIGSSYNEQFF,TGTGCCAGTAGTATAGGGAGCTCCTACAATGAGCAGTTCTTC
TRBJ2-5,TRBD1,NA,TRBV5-1,CASSLGGTGPYQETQYF,TGCGCCAGCAGCTTGGGGGGGACAGGACCGTACCAAGAGACCCAGTACTTC
TRBJ2-3,TRBD2,medium-sized,TRBV29-1,CSVETPSGQEDTQYF,TGCAGCGTTGAGACGCCTAGCGGACAAGAGGATACGCAGTATTTT
TRBJ2-1,TRBD2,once,TRBV5-6,CASSLAGLADEQFF,TGTGCCAGCAGCTTGGCAGGACTAGCGGATGAGCAGTTCTTC